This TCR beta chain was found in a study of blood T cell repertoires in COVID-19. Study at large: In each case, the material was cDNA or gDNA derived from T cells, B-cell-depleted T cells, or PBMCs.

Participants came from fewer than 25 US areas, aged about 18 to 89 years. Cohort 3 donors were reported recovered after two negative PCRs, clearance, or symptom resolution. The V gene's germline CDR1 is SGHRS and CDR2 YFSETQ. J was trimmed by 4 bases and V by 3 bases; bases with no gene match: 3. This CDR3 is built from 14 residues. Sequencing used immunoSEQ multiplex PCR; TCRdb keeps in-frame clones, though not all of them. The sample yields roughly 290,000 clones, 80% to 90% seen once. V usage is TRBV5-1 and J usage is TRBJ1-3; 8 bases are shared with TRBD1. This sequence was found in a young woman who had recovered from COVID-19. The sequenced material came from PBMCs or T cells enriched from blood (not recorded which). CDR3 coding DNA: TGCGCCAGCAGCTCGGGGGACAGGGGAAACACCATATATTTT. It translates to CASSSGDRGNTIYF.